The next 29 T cell receptor beta chains were all read from a single sample in a study of T cell changes during pregnancy in multiple sclerosis. Assay used: immunoSEQ multiplex PCR; TCRdb lists only in-frame clones, some missing. The data contain 65,000 to 90,000 clones, almost 95% of them seen just once; the ten biggest clones take up around 2.3%. The sequencing used peripheral blood, collected before pregnancy. These receptor sequences come from a female donor with multiple sclerosis, enrolled in a pregnancy study.

The chain is built from TRBV27 and TRBJ2-1, with D unclear. Trimming removed 4 bases from V and 7 bases from J, with 5 bases in between. The CDR3 spans 11 residues. Germline CDR1 reads MNHEY; CDR2 reads SMNVEV (reference sequence). CDR3 nucleotides: TGTGCCAGCAGTTCCCAAAATGAGCAGTTCTTC. It codes for CASSSQNEQFF.

Points on this clone: One end of the junction is discordant with germline, which a read error may explain. V usage is TRBV13 and J usage is TRBJ2-3; possibly TRBD2 for D (6 bases). Germline V lookup: CDR1 PRHDT, CDR2 FYEKMQ (reference sequence). This CDR3 is 16 amino acids long. This CDR3 is CASSPQPGLRTDTQYF. CDR3 DNA: TGTGCCAGCAGCCCCCAACCGGGACTCCGCACGGATACGCAGTATTTT.

The gene calls are TRBV6-1 and TRBJ2-5, with 12 bases aligning to TRBD2. From germline, CDR1 is MNHNS and CDR2 SASEGT. This CDR3 comprises 17 residues. Trimming cost V 4 bases and J 5 bases; bases outside gene matches: 11. CDR3 protein: CASSASSGRGVGETQYF. The CDR3 DNA reads TGTGCCAGCAGTGCCTCTAGCGGGAGGGGGGTTGGGGAGACCCAGTACTTC.

V and J are TRBV30 and TRBJ1-1; D is perhaps TRBD1 (6 bases). The CDR3 sequence is 15 residues long. Germline-derived CDR1 and CDR2 are GTSNPN and SVGIG (reference sequence). The V gene lost 0 bases and the J gene lost 0 bases, with 11 bases spanning the gap. As DNA, the CDR3 is TGTGCCTGGAGTGTACTTAGGGGGTTGAACACTGAAGCTTTCTTT. This sequence encodes CAWSVLRGLNTEAFF.

The V and J genes are TRBV30 and TRBJ2-7; 12 nucleotides agree with TRBD1. The CDR3 has 13 amino acids. With V trimmed by 8 bases and J by 2 bases, 4 bases remained unmatched. From germline, CDR1 is GTSNPN and CDR2 SVGIG (reference sequence). DNA for the CDR3: TGTGCCGCGGGACAGGGGGCGGCCTACGAGCAGTACTTC. Translated: CAAGQGAAYEQYF.

This chain uses TRBV5-6 with TRBJ2-5; 11 bases align to TRBD2. V trimming: 3 bases; J trimming: 5 bases; junction bases outside the gene matches: 9. This CDR3 is built from 16 residues. Germline V gene data show CDR1 as SGHDT and CDR2 as YYEEEE. CDR3 protein: CASSSASGRIPETQYF. The CDR3 DNA follows: TGTGCCAGCAGCTCCGCTAGCGGGAGGATTCCCGAGACCCAGTACTTC.

The chain joins TRBV11-2 to TRBJ2-1; possible D gene TRBD1, 5 bases. Germline CDR1 and CDR2: SGHAT and FQNNGV. The V and J ends lost 8 bases and 11 bases respectively, with 13 bases between them. The CDR3 loop spans 11 amino acids. The CDR3 DNA sequence: TGTGCCAGCCTCTGGGGCGGAAAGCAGTTCTTC. As protein: CASLWGGKQFF.

V usage is TRBV28 and J usage is TRBJ2-7, with 10 positions matching TRBD1. V shed 5 bases and J 6 bases; nucleotides not matched to a gene: 1. In germline, CDR1 is MDHEN, CDR2 SYDVKM. CDR3 size: 12 residues. CDR3: CASSRDRGEQYF. The CDR3 DNA reads as TGTGCCAGCAGTCGGGACAGGGGCGAGCAGTACTTC.

CDR3 DNA sequence: TGTGCCAGCAGCTTAGGGACAGGGGATCAGCCCCAGCATTTT. This encodes CASSLGTGDQPQHF. The rearrangement links TRBV11-2 to TRBJ1-5; 9 bases line up with TRBD1. Germline CDR1 and CDR2: SGHAT and FQNNGV. The V gene end was trimmed by 1 base and the J gene end by 5 bases; junction bases not matched to a gene: 0. CDR3 length: 14 amino acids.

This chain connects TRBV7-2 to TRBJ2-2, with 8 bases identical to TRBD2. Germline V CDR1 and CDR2: SGHTA, FQGNSA. The CDR3 extends over 15 amino acids. V dropped 7 bases and J dropped 6; count of bases not matched to a gene: 10. In DNA form, the CDR3 reads TGTGCCAGCAACAAAGGGCTAGCGGGTCCCGGGGAGCTGTTTTTT. Translation: CASNKGLAGPGELFF.

The chain is built from TRBV2 and TRBJ2-7; maybe TRBD1 (6 bases). This CDR3 contains 16 residues. V dropped 7 bases and J dropped 3 bases, with 22 bases sitting between them. CDR1 is SNHLY, CDR2 FYNNEI, per germline. The CDR3 spells CASNWDTSTARYEQYF. CDR3 nucleotide sequence: TGTGCCAGCAATTGGGACACGTCGACCGCTCGCTACGAGCAGTACTTC.

This chain connects TRBV7-9 to TRBJ2-1, with D uncertain. CDR3 length: 13 amino acids. Germline V gives CDR1 SEHNR, CDR2 FQNEAQ (reference sequence). Trimming took 2 bases from V and 8 from J, leaving 10 bases between them. The CDR3 spells CASSLSLTDEQFF. The CDR3 nucleotides read TGTGCCAGCAGCTTATCACTAACCGATGAGCAGTTCTTC.

The chain carries TRBV4-3 and TRBJ2-7; 12 bases align to TRBD2. Germline CDR1 is LGHNA and CDR2 is YSLEER. This CDR3 contains 15 residues. Trimming removed 1 base from V and 2 bases from J; junction bases left unmatched: 0. CDR3 region: CASSQGTSGAYEQYF. In DNA form, the CDR3 reads TGCGCCAGCAGCCAAGGGACTAGCGGGGCCTACGAGCAGTACTTC.

The chain carries TRBV4-3 and TRBJ2-1; 7 positions match TRBD1. This CDR3 contains 15 residues. Germline V CDR1 and CDR2: LGHNA, YSLEER. Trimming cost V 1 base and J 7 bases; bases outside gene matches: 7. CDR3 sequence: CASSQGTGSGNEQFF. The CDR3 DNA is TGCGCCAGCAGCCAAGGGACAGGTTCTGGGAATGAGCAGTTCTTC.

J is TRBJ2-7 and V is TRBV10-3; 10 bases fit TRBD2. V lost 2 bases to trimming and J lost 12 bases; unmatched junction nucleotides: 7. CDR3 length: 13 residues. Germline-derived CDR1 and CDR2 are ENHRY and SYGVKD. In DNA, the CDR3 is TGTGCCATCAGTGAGGGGCTAGCGGGAGTTCGGTACTTC. This sequence encodes CAISEGLAGVRYF.

The chain carries TRBV9 and TRBJ2-1; the match to TRBD2 covers 14 bases. Per the germline V gene, CDR1 is SGDLS and CDR2 is YYNGEE. The CDR3 is made up of 19 amino acids. J gave up 1 base and V 4 bases, and 10 bases lay outside the gene matches. The CDR3 loop reads CASSPRRTSGRSSYNEQFF. For the CDR3, the DNA is TGTGCCAGCAGCCCCCGACGGACTAGCGGGAGGTCTTCCTACAATGAGCAGTTCTTC. Full variable domain (outside the CDR3, taken from reference TRBV9 and TRBJ2-1): DSGVTQTPKHLITATGQRVTLRCSPRSGDLSVYWYQQSLDQGLQFLIQYYNGEERAKGNILERFSAQQFPDLHSELNLSSLELGDSALYFCASSPRRTSGRSSYNEQFFGPGTRLTVL.

The CDR3 loop reads CASSPRVKETQYF. Here the CDR3 DNA reads TGTGCCAGCAGCCCCCGGGTGAAGGAGACCCAGTACTTC. The J gene is TRBJ2-5, the V gene TRBV6-5; no clear D gene. The CDR3 has 13 amino acids. The germline CDR1 and CDR2 sequences are MNHEY and SVGAGI. Trimming pared 6 bases from V and 5 bases from J, leaving 13 bases between.

The V gene is TRBV6-1, the J gene TRBJ1-5, with D maybe TRBD1 (6 bases). The V and J ends lost 6 bases and 1 base respectively, with 10 bases between them. Germline V CDR1 and CDR2: MNHNS, SASEGT. CDR3 length: 14 amino acids. Here the CDR3 reads CASRLGQSNQPQHF. As DNA, the CDR3 is TGTGCCAGCAGACTCGGACAGAGCAATCAGCCCCAGCATTTT.

The chain's CDR3 is CASSASRQGRETQYF. CDR3 bases: TGTGCCAGCTCAGCTTCAAGACAGGGCAGGGAGACCCAGTACTTC. The gene calls are TRBV18 and TRBJ2-5, with TRBD1 matching over 7 bases. Germline CDR1 reads KGHSH; CDR2 reads LQKENI. The length of the CDR3 is 15 residues. V lost 5 bases to trimming and J lost 5 bases; unmatched junction nucleotides: 11.

This clone was counted only a few times. This chain uses TRBV7-9 with TRBJ1-2; 8 bases line up with TRBD1. The V and J ends lost 1 base and 4 bases, in that order; junction bases with no gene match: 2. Germline lookup yields CDR1 SEHNR and CDR2 FQNEAQ (reference sequence). This CDR3 is 14 amino acids long. The CDR3, as DNA: TGTGCCAGCAGCTTAGAGGACAGGGTCTATGGCTACACCTTC. As protein: CASSLEDRVYGYTF.

This sequence joins TRBV29-1 and TRBJ1-1; D uncertain. V was clipped by 7 bases and J by 4 bases, with 13 bases between them. CDR1 and CDR2 from the germline V gene are SQVTM and ANQGSEA. This CDR3 contains 12 residues. The CDR3 sequence: CSDLGLGTEAFF. Written as DNA, the CDR3 is TGCAGCGATCTAGGCCTGGGCACTGAAGCTTTCTTT.

CDR3 loop: CASSLDTGAYEQYF. CDR3 DNA sequence: TGTGCCAGCAGCTTAGACACAGGAGCCTACGAGCAGTACTTC. The chain carries TRBV7-6 and TRBJ2-7; D possibly corresponds to TRBD1 (5 bases). The V and J ends lost 1 base and 2 bases respectively, with 9 bases between them. There are 14 residues in the CDR3. Germline V gene sequence: CDR1 SGHVS, CDR2 FNYEAQ.

J is TRBJ2-7 and V is TRBV14, with 13 bases identical to TRBD2. CDR1 is SGHDN, CDR2 FVKESK, per germline. Unmatched junction bases numbered 10, after V lost 4 bases and J lost 1 base. CDR3 length: 18 amino acids. In DNA form, the CDR3 reads TGTGCCAGCAGCCCTTTACTAGCGGGAGGGAAAGCGTCCTACGAGCAGTACTTC. Protein sequence: CASSPLLAGGKASYEQYF. The complete variable domain, with remaining parts taken from reference TRBV14 and TRBJ2-7, reads EAGVTQFPSHSVIEKGQTVTLRCDPISGHDNLYWYRRVMGKEIKFLLHFVKESKQDESGMPNNRFLAERTGGTYSTLKVQPAELEDSGVYFCASSPLLAGGKASYEQYFGPGTRLTVT.

V usage is TRBV5-6 and J usage is TRBJ2-1, with D hard to call. CDR3 length: 16 residues. V was trimmed by 0 bases and J by 1 base, leaving 11 bases between them. The germline V gene has CDR1 SGHDT and CDR2 YYEEEE. DNA of the CDR3: TGTGCCAGCAGCTTGGGCCGCCCGAGTTCCTACAATGAGCAGTTCTTC. Amino acids: CASSLGRPSSYNEQFF.

V is TRBV29-1 and J is TRBJ1-3, with 7 nucleotides matching TRBD1. CDR1 SQVTM and CDR2 ANQGSEA come from the germline V gene. J lost 5 bases, V lost 6 bases, and 7 bases had no gene match. The CDR3 runs 13 residues. The CDR3 region has the DNA TGCAGCGTGGAACTACAGGGGCGAAACACCATATATTTT. Translated: CSVELQGRNTIYF.

The chain has TRBV5-6 and TRBJ1-3; D unresolved. V was pared by 0 bases and J by 2 bases, with 15 bases between. CDR3 length: 17 amino acids. Germline CDR1 is SGHDT and CDR2 is YYEEEE. CDR3 nucleotides: TGTGCCAGCAGCTTGGCCATCGGAGGGAGCGCTGGAAACACCATATATTTT. Translated: CASSLAIGGSAGNTIYF.

The chain carries TRBV5-4 and TRBJ2-1, with D possibly TRBD2 on 6 matching bases. V lost 0 bases and J lost 0, with 13 bases in between. This CDR3 has 17 residues. The V gene's germline CDR1 is SGHNT and CDR2 YYREEE (reference sequence). CDR3 loop: CASSLDRGGTSYNEQFF. The DNA for the CDR3 is TGTGCCAGCAGCTTGGATCGGGGCGGGACCTCCTACAATGAGCAGTTCTTC.

The chain couples TRBV28 to TRBJ2-7; D uncertain. Germline lookup yields CDR1 MDHEN and CDR2 SYDVKM. CDR3 length equals 12 residues. V gave up 3 bases and J gave up 6 bases, with 9 bases separating them. In DNA form, the CDR3 reads TGTGCCAGCAGTTTTTTAGTATCCGAGCAGTACTTC. This translates into CASSFLVSEQYF.

The chain recombines TRBV5-6 with TRBJ1-1; the D gene is possibly TRBD1 (5 bases). The CDR3 consists of 12 residues. Per germline, CDR1 SGHDT and CDR2 YYEEEE. Trimming cost V 4 bases and J 7 bases, with 11 bases left between them. The CDR3 nucleotides are TGTGCCAGCAGCCCTGGGGGGGGTGAAGCTTTCTTT. It encodes CASSPGGGEAFF.